This TCR beta chain was retrieved from a study of T cell responses to AZD1222 COVID-19 vaccine. Whole-study context: Combined were second doses at about 4 or about 12 weeks. Study-wide results and limits: The donors showed a predominance of white British ancestry and of females, with possible underestimation of clonal diversity. Seropositive at baseline were only 5 to 7 AZD1222 recipients.

This clone was seen a few times. Its target is not known. TCRdb keeps only in-frame clones here, not all; method: immunoSEQ multiplex PCR. The data show some 86,000 clones, more than 70% seen once. Germline CDR1 reads WSHSY; CDR2 reads SAAADI. The CDR3 runs to 17 residues. J gave up 4 bases and V 0 bases, and 8 bases lay outside the gene matches. The chain couples TRBV10-2 to TRBJ2-5, with 10 bases that match TRBD2. This sequence was found in an adult in good health. The specimen was peripheral blood, collected on day 0 of AZD1222 vaccination. DNA of the CDR3: TGCGCCAGCAGTGAGTCCGCAACCTTAGCGGGAGGAGAGACCCAGTACTTC. This translates into CASSESATLAGGETQYF.